The 27 T cell receptor beta chains listed next were all sequenced from one sample in a study of blood T cell repertoires in COVID-19. The assay was immunoSEQ multiplex PCR, and TCRdb's table has in-frame clones only and misses some. The sample shows about 480,000 clones, around nine tenths of them seen only once. The source material was peripheral blood. Every receptor here comes from a woman aged 25-40 years with acute or convalescent COVID-19.

V and J are TRBV5-1 and TRBJ2-1; 9 bases agree with TRBD1. Germline-derived CDR1 and CDR2 are SGHRS and YFSETQ. This CDR3 contains 15 residues. The V segment lost 5 bases and the J segment 4 bases; nucleotides outside the gene matches: 7. The CDR3, as DNA: TGCGCCAGCAGTCCACCGGGACAGGGTTACAATGAGCAGTTCTTC. Protein: CASSPPGQGYNEQFF. Variable domain in full (rest from reference TRBV5-1 and TRBJ2-1): KAGVTQTPRYLIKTRGQQVTLSCSPISGHRSVSWYQQTPGQGLQFLFEYFSETQRNKGNFPGRFSGRQFSNSRSEMNVSTLELGDSALYLCASSPPGQGYNEQFFGPGTRLTVL.

V and J are TRBV9 and TRBJ1-2, with D hard to call. This CDR3 has 11 amino acids. The germline V gene has CDR1 SGDLS and CDR2 YYNGEE. V was clipped by 3 bases and J by 5 bases, with 5 bases between them. The DNA of the CDR3 is TGTGCCAGCAGCGCCCCTTATGGCTACACCTTC. It specifies CASSAPYGYTF.

This sequence joins TRBV6-5 and TRBJ2-1; maybe TRBD1 (6 bases). Germline CDR1 is MNHEY and CDR2 is SVGAGI. The CDR3 runs to 15 residues. V shed 0 bases and J shed 0 bases, with 6 bases lying between them. The CDR3 nucleotides are TGTGCCAGCAGTTACTCGGACAGCTCCTACAATGAGCAGTTCTTC. Its translation is CASSYSDSSYNEQFF.

Note on this clone: The junction differs from germline at one of its ends, possibly a read error. This chain joins TRBV4-1 and TRBJ1-1; D is undetermined. This CDR3 has 14 amino acids. Germline assignment: CDR1 MGHRA and CDR2 YSYEKL. The DNA of the CDR3 is TGCGCCAGCAGCCAACCCCGTCGTAGCACTGAAACTTTCTTT. Translating gives CASSQPRRSTETFF.

This sequence joins TRBV28 and TRBJ2-2; unclear D gene. CDR1 is MDHEN and CDR2 is SYDVKM in the germline V gene. The CDR3 covers 13 residues. V lost 3 bases and J 6 bases, leaving 8 bases between the germline ends. The CDR3, as DNA: TGTGCCAGCAGTTTGGTGGCAGCCGGGGAGCTGTTTTTT. It yields the protein CASSLVAAGELFF.

The V call is TRBV7-9, the J call TRBJ2-4, with D possibly being TRBD1 (6 bases). Trimming took 3 bases from V and 3 from J, leaving 6 bases between them. Germline V gene sequence: CDR1 SEHNR, CDR2 FQNEAQ (reference sequence). There are 13 residues in the CDR3. This CDR3 is CASSLDSKNIQYF. CDR3 nucleotides: TGTGCCAGCAGCTTGGACAGCAAAAACATTCAGTACTTC.

This clone was counted a few times. This clone may be a read error of a much larger clone one base away. The sample holds other DNA sequences that translate to the same CDR3. This rearrangement joins TRBV6-5 to TRBJ1-2, with TRBD1 matching over 9 bases. Germline CDR1 and CDR2: MNHEY and SVGAGI. There are 14 residues in the CDR3. V was clipped by 6 bases and J by 2 bases; unmatched bases: 4. The CDR3 reads CASRPGTGNYGYTF. In DNA form, the CDR3 reads TGTGCCAGCAGACCCGGGACAGGGAACTATGGCTACACCTTC.

The chain carries TRBV6-6 and TRBJ1-3, with D perhaps TRBD1 (6 bases). The CDR3 is made up of 15 amino acids. Looked up from germline, CDR1 is MNHNY and CDR2 is SVGAGI (reference sequence). The V and J ends lost 2 bases and 0 bases respectively, with 8 bases between them. CDR3 in amino acids: CASSYTGSSGNTIYF. The CDR3 DNA is TGTGCCAGCAGTTACACAGGGAGCTCTGGAAACACCATATATTTT.

V gene TRBV2 combines with J gene TRBJ1-5; 10 bases align to TRBD1. Unmatched junction bases numbered 5, after V lost 8 bases and J lost 7 bases. The V gene's germline CDR1 is SNHLY and CDR2 FYNNEI. The CDR3 runs to 13 residues. Here the CDR3 reads CASGGTGEQPQHF. The CDR3 DNA reads as TGTGCCAGCGGGGGGACAGGGGAACAGCCCCAGCATTTT.

CDR3 sequence (DNA): TGTGCCAGCAGTTCATACGTAGGTTTCGGGGACACGCTCAGCAATCAGCCCCAGCATTTT. This sequence encodes CASSSYVGFGDTLSNQPQHF. The V and J genes are TRBV28 and TRBJ1-5; maybe TRBD1 (6 bases). V lost 4 bases, J lost 1 base, and 26 bases lay in between. CDR1 is MDHEN, CDR2 SYDVKM, per germline. The CDR3 has 20 residues.

The chain recombines TRBV5-1 with TRBJ1-2; D ambiguous. Germline CDR1 is SGHRS and CDR2 is YFSETQ. CDR3 length: 14 amino acids. Trimming stripped 6 bases from V and 2 bases from J, with 14 bases between. CDR3 DNA: TGCGCCAGCACCCCGGAACCGGGGAACTATGGCTACACCTTC. Its translation is CASTPEPGNYGYTF.

This chain connects TRBV7-3 to TRBJ2-1; D is uncertain. CDR1 is SGHTA and CDR2 is FQGTGA in the germline V gene. This CDR3 has 13 amino acids. V was cut by 4 bases and J by 4 bases, with 8 bases left in between. The CDR3 DNA reads TGTGCCAGCAGCTCCCAGGTTTACAATGAGCAGTTCTTC. Its protein is CASSSQVYNEQFF.

The gene calls are TRBV2 and TRBJ1-5; TRBD1 matches at 12 bases. Germline CDR1 and CDR2: SNHLY and FYNNEI. The V and J ends lost 6 bases and 13 bases, in that order; junction bases with no gene match: 4. This CDR3 has 12 residues. CDR3 DNA sequence: TGTGCCAGCAGCGTGGGACAGGGGGCTCAGCATTTT. It is translated as CASSVGQGAQHF.

V usage is TRBV27 and J usage is TRBJ2-1; D uncertain. Trimming took off 4 bases at V and 14 bases at J, with 15 bases between the two ends. CDR1 and CDR2 (germline): MNHEY, SMNVEV (reference sequence). The length of the CDR3 is 12 residues. CDR3: CASSSPRSLKFF. In DNA, the CDR3 is TGTGCCAGCAGTTCCCCGAGATCTCTAAAGTTCTTC.

The chain recombines TRBV5-4 with TRBJ2-1; D not certain. There are 14 residues in the CDR3. CDR1 and CDR2 from the germline V gene are SGHNT and YYREEE (reference sequence). The V gene lost 0 bases and the J gene lost 2 bases, with 6 bases spanning the gap. CDR3 bases: TGTGCCAGCAGCTTGGACAGTACCTACAATGAGCAGTTCTTC. Protein product: CASSLDSTYNEQFF.

V gene TRBV21-1 combines with J gene TRBJ1-1; TRBD1 is the table's D call, not checked against the DNA. TRBV21-1 is classified as a pseudogene. The CDR3 is made up of 15 amino acids. This CDR3 reads CASSKVGRVNTEAFF. Here the CDR3 DNA reads TGTGCCAGCAGCAAAGTGGGGCGCGTTAACACTGAAGCTTTCTTT.

Ten or more counts support this clone. The V and J genes are TRBV10-3 and TRBJ2-1, with D possibly TRBD1 on 5 matching bases. Germline values: CDR1 ENHRY, CDR2 SYGVKD. The CDR3 has 15 amino acids. V lost 3 bases, J lost 7 bases, and 16 bases lay in between. The CDR3 nucleotides are TGTGCCATCAGTGATTCCGGCAGGGTGGGAAATGAGCAGTTCTTC. Protein sequence: CAISDSGRVGNEQFF.

CDR3 amino acids: CASSPSLDRAYEQYF. The CDR3 DNA sequence: TGTGCCAGCTCACCTTCCTTGGACAGGGCCTACGAGCAGTACTTC. This chain connects TRBV18 to TRBJ2-7, with 8 bases matching TRBD1. The CDR3 is 15 residues long. Losses at the gene ends were 3 bases for V and 2 bases for J; bases not matched to a gene: 6. Germline CDR1 KGHSH, CDR2 LQKENI.

The chain uses TRBV5-1 and TRBJ2-7, with 7 positions matching TRBD1. The J segment lost 2 bases and the V segment lost 4 bases, leaving 3 bases of the junction unmatched. This CDR3 has 13 residues. The germline CDR1 and CDR2 sequences are SGHRS and YFSETQ. CDR3 in DNA: TGCGCCAGCAGCGAGGGACAGACCTACGAGCAGTACTTC. This gives the protein CASSEGQTYEQYF.

V and J are TRBV3-1 (or the pseudogene TRBV3-2) and TRBJ2-1; the match to TRBD1 covers 8 bases. This CDR3 is 14 amino acids long. V lost 4 bases to trimming and J lost 1 base; unmatched junction nucleotides: 0. In germline, CDR1 is LGHDT, CDR2 YNNKEL (reference sequence). The CDR3 nucleotides read TGTGCCAGCAGCCGGACAGGGTCCTACAATGAGCAGTTCTTC. This translates into CASSRTGSYNEQFF.

This chain joins TRBV30 and TRBJ1-4; no clear D. The germline V and J ends were trimmed by 0 bases and 5 bases, with 10 bases remaining between them. CDR1 and CDR2 from the germline V gene are GTSNPN and SVGIG (reference sequence). This CDR3 is built from 14 residues. The CDR3 DNA reads TGTGCCTGGAGTGTAACCTCGGGGAATGAAAAACTGTTTTTT. Translated: CAWSVTSGNEKLFF.

The rearrangement links TRBV24-1 to TRBJ2-1, with 7 bases that match TRBD2. Trimming at V came to 6 bases and at J to 9 bases, leaving 7 bases not matched to a gene. This CDR3 spans 13 amino acids. Germline V CDR1 and CDR2: KGHDR, SFDVKD. In DNA, the CDR3 is TGTGCCACCAGTCATGGGGGGAGGGGTGAGCAGTTCTTC. Translation gives CATSHGGRGEQFF.

This chain links TRBV21-1 with TRBJ1-2; the D call in the table, TRBD1, was not verified against the DNA. TRBV21-1 represents a pseudogene. This CDR3 has 15 residues. The CDR3 bases are TGTGCCAGCAGCAAAGGACAGGGGGCGGACTATGGCTACACCTTC. It translates to CASSKGQGADYGYTF.

The chain is built from TRBV7-2 and TRBJ2-5, with 11 bases identical to TRBD1. Trimming removed 1 base from V and 5 bases from J; junction bases left unmatched: 9. The CDR3 contains 17 residues. Germline V gives CDR1 SGHTA, CDR2 FQGNSA. CDR3 residues: CASSLGTGGALRETQYF. In DNA, the CDR3 is TGTGCCAGCAGCTTAGGGACAGGGGGCGCCCTCCGGGAGACCCAGTACTTC.

The chain combines TRBV6-8 with TRBJ2-2; the D gene is possibly TRBD1 (5 bases). CDR3 size: 15 residues. Per the germline V gene, CDR1 is MNHGY and CDR2 is SAAAGT. The ends were cut back, 5 bases at V and 2 bases at J, with 12 bases in the middle. CDR3 residues: CASSMGHKNTGELFF. The DNA of the CDR3 is TGTGCCAGCAGTATGGGGCACAAAAACACCGGGGAGCTGTTTTTT.

The chain uses TRBV3-1 (or the pseudogene TRBV3-2) and TRBJ1-6; tentative D call: TRBD1 (5 bases). The germline gives CDR1 LGHDT, CDR2 YNNKEL (reference sequence). Trimming cost V 7 bases and J 9 bases, with 22 bases left between them. The CDR3 is made up of 16 amino acids. The CDR3 is CASNTGRAGWGSPLHF. CDR3 DNA: TGTGCCAGCAACACAGGACGGGCCGGGTGGGGTTCACCCCTCCACTTT.

The chain recombines TRBV2 with TRBJ2-7, with D perhaps matching TRBD2 (5 bases). This CDR3 contains 11 residues. The V end lost 7 bases, the J end lost 2 bases, and 6 bases lay between the germline ends. Germline CDR1 reads SNHLY; CDR2 reads FYNNEI. The DNA for the CDR3 is TGTGCCAGCACGCGGGCCTACGAGCAGTACTTC. Translation: CASTRAYEQYF.